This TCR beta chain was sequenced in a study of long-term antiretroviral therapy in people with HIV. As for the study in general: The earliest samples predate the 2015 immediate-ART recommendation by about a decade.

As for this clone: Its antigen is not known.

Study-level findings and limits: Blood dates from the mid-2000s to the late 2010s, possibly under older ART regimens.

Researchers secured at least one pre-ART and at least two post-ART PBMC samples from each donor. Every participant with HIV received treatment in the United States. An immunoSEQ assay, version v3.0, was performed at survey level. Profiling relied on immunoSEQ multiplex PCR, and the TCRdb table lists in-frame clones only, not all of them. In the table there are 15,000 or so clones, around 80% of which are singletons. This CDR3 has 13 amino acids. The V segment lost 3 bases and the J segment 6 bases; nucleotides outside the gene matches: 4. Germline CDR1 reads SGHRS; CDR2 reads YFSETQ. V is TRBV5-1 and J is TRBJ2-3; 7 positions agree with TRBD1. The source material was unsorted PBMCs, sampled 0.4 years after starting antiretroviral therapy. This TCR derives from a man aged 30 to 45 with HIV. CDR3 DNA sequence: TGCGCCAGCAGCTGGACAGGTTCCGATACGCAGTATTTT. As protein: CASSWTGSDTQYF.